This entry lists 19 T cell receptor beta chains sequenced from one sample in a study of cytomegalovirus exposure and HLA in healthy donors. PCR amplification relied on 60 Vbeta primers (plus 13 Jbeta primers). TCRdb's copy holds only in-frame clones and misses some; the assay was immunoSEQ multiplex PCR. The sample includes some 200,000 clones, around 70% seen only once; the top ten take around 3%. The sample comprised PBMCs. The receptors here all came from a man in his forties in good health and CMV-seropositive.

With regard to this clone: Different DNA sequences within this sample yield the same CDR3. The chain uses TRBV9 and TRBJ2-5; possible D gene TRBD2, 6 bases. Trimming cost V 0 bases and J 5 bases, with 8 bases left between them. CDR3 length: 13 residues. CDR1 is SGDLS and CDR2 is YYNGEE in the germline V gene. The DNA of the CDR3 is TGTGCCAGCAGCGTAGGGGCGGGGGAGACCCAGTACTTC. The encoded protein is CASSVGAGETQYF. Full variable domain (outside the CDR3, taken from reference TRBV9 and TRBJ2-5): DSGVTQTPKHLITATGQRVTLRCSPRSGDLSVYWYQQSLDQGLQFLIQYYNGEERAKGNILERFSAQQFPDLHSELNLSSLELGDSALYFCASSVGAGETQYFGPGTRLLVL.

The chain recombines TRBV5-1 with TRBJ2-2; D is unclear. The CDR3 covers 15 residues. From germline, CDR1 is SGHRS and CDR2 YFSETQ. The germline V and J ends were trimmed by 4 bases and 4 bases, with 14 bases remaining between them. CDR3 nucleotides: TGCGCCAGCAGCCCCGAAGCGTCGGTCACCGGGGAGCTGTTTTTT. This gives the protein CASSPEASVTGELFF.

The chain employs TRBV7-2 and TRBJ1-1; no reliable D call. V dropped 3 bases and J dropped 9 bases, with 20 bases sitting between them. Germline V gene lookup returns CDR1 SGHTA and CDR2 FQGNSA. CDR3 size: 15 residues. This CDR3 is CASSFSVGQVSQAFF. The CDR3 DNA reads TGTGCCAGCAGCTTTAGTGTTGGTCAAGTATCCCAAGCTTTCTTT.

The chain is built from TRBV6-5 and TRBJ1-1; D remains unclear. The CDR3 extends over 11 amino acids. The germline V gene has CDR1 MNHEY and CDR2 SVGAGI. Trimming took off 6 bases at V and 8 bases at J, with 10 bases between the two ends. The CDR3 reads CASRRQQEAFF. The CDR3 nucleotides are TGTGCCAGCAGGAGACAACAGGAAGCTTTCTTT.

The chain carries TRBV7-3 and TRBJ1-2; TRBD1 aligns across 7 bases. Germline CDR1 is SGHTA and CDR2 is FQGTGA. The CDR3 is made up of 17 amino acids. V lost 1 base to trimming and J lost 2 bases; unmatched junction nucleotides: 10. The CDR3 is CASSLRPGTVYNYGYTF. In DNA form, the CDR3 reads TGTGCCAGCAGCTTAAGGCCCGGGACAGTGTACAACTATGGCTACACCTTC.

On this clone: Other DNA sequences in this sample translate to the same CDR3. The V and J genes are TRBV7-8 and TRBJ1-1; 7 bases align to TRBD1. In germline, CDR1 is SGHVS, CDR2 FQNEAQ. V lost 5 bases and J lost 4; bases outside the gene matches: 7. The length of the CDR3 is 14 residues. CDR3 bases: TGTGCCAGCAGCCTGACAGGGATGAGCACTGAAGCTTTCTTT. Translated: CASSLTGMSTEAFF.

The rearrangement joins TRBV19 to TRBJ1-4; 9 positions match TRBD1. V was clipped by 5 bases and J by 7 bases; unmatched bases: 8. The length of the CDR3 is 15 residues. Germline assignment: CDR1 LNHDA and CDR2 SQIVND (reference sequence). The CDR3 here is CASSARTGVAEKLFF. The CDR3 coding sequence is TGTGCCAGTAGTGCTCGGACAGGGGTGGCTGAAAAACTGTTTTTT. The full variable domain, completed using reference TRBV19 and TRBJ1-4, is DGGITQSPKYLFRKEGQNVTLSCEQNLNHDAMYWYRQDPGQGLRLIYYSQIVNDFQKGDIAEGYSVSREKKESFPLTVTSAQKNPTAFYLCASSARTGVAEKLFFGSGTQLSVL.

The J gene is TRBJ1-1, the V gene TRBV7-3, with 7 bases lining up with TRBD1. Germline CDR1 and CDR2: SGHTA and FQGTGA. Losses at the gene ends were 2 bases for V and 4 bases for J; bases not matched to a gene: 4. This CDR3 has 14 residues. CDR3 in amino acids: CASSLSGTATEAFF. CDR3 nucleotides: TGTGCCAGCAGCTTATCCGGGACAGCCACTGAAGCTTTCTTT. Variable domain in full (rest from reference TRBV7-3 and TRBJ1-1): GAGVSQTPSNKVTEKGKYVELRCDPISGHTALYWYRQSLGQGPEFLIYFQGTGAADDSGLPNDRFFAVRPEGSVSTLKIQRTERGDSAVYLCASSLSGTATEAFFGQGTRLTVV.

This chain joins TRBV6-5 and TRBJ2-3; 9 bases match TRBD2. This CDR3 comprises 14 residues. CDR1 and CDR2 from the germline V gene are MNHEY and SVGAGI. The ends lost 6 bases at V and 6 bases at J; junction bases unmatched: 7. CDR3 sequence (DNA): TGTGCCAGCAGACCGGGACTAGCCGCCGATACGCAGTATTTT. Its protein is CASRPGLAADTQYF.

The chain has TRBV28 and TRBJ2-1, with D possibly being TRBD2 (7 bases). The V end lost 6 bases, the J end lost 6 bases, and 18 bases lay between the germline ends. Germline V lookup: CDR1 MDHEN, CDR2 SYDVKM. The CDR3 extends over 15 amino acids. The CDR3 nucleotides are TGTGCCAGCAGCCTAGGGGGAGGGGCGCCCAATGAGCAGTTCTTC. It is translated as CASSLGGGAPNEQFF.

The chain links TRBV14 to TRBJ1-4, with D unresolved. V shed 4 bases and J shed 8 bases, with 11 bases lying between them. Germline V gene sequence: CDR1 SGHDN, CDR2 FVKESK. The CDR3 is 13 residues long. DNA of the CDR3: TGTGCCAGCAGCCGTATCACCGGGGAAAAACTGTTTTTT. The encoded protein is CASSRITGEKLFF.

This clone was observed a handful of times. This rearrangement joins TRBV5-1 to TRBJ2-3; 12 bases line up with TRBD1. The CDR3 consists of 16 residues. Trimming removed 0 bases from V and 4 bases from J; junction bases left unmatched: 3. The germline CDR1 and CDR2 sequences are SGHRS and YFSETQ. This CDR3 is CASSLGGQGASDTQYF. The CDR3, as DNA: TGCGCCAGCAGCTTGGGGGGACAGGGGGCTTCAGATACGCAGTATTTT.

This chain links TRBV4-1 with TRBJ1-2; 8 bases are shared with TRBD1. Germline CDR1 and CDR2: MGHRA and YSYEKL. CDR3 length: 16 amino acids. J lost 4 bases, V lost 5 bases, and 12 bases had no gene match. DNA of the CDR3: TGCGCCAGCAGCTTTAGGGGACAGGCCAACTCCTATGGCTACACCTTC. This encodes CASSFRGQANSYGYTF.

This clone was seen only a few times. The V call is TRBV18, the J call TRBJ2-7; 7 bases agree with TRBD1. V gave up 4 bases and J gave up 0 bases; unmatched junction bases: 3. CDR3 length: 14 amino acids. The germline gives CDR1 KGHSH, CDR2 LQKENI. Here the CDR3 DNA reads TGTGCCAGCTCACGGGCAGGGGGCTCCTACGAGCAGTACTTC. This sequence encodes CASSRAGGSYEQYF.

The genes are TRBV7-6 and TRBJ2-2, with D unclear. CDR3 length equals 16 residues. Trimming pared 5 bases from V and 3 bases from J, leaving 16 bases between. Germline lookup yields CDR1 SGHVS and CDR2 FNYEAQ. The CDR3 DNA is TGTGCCAGCAGCCCGAGAAGCCTACCCCACACCGGGGAGCTGTTTTTT. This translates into CASSPRSLPHTGELFF. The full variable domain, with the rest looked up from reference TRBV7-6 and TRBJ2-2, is GAGVSQSPRYKVTKRGQDVALRCDPISGHVSLYWYRQALGQGPEFLTYFNYEAQQDKSGLPNDRFSAERPEGSISTLTIQRTEQRDSAMYRCASSPRSLPHTGELFFGEGSRLTVL.

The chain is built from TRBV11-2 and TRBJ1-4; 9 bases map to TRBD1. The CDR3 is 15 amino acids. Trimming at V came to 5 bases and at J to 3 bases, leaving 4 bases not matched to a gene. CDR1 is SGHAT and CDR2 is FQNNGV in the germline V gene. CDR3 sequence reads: CASSVRDRANEKLFF. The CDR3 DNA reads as TGTGCCAGCAGCGTGAGGGACAGGGCTAATGAAAAACTGTTTTTT.

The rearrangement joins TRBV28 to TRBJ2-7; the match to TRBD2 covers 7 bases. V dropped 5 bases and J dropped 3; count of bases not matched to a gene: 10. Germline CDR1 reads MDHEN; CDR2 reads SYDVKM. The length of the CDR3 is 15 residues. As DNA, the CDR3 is TGTGCCAGCAGTCCGGGGACCCCGGGGGGCTACGAGCAGTACTTC. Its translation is CASSPGTPGGYEQYF.

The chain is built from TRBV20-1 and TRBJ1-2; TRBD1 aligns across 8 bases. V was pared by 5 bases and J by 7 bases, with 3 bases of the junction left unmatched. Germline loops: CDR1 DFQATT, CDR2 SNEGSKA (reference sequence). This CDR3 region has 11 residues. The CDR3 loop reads CSAPGQGGYTF. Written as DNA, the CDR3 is TGCAGTGCTCCCGGACAGGGTGGCTACACCTTC.

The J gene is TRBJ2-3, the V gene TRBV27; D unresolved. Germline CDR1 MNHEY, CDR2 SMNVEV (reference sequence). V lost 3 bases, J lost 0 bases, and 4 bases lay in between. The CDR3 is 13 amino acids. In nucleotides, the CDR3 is TGTGCCAGCAGTTTCCCGAGCACAGATACGCAGTATTTT. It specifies CASSFPSTDTQYF.